These 20 T cell receptor beta chains were sequenced from one sample in a study of blood T cell repertoires in COVID-19. Sequencing was performed with immunoSEQ multiplex PCR; in TCRdb, only in-frame clones are kept and a portion is missing. The sample records approximately 490,000 clones, about 90% being singletons. The material sequenced was PBMCs or T cells enriched from blood (not recorded which). These receptors were collected from a woman under 30 who had recovered from COVID-19.

V and J are TRBV24-1 and TRBJ2-7; TRBD2 aligns across 10 bases. Germline CDR1 reads KGHDR; CDR2 reads SFDVKD. The ends lost 3 bases at V and 3 bases at J; junction bases unmatched: 4. The length of the CDR3 is 15 residues. Written as DNA, the CDR3 is TGTGCCACCAGTGATCCTAGCGGGGGAAACTACGAGCAGTACTTC. Amino acid sequence: CATSDPSGGNYEQYF.

J is TRBJ1-4 and V is TRBV28; D perhaps matches TRBD1 (6 bases). This CDR3 has 15 residues. Germline V CDR1 and CDR2: MDHEN, SYDVKM. The V gene lost 1 base and the J gene lost 3 bases, with 9 bases spanning the gap. CDR3 nucleotide sequence: TGTGCCAGCAGTTTATCAGGGGCGGCTAATGAAAAACTGTTTTTT. Translating gives CASSLSGAANEKLFF.

The gene calls are TRBV7-2 and TRBJ1-5; no firm D call. This CDR3 has 13 residues. Trimming shortened V by 0 bases and J by 6 bases, and 6 bases separated the two germline ends. Germline V gene lookup returns CDR1 SGHTA and CDR2 FQGNSA. The CDR3 DNA follows: TGTGCCAGCAGCTTAGCGCGGGGTCAGCCCCAGCATTTT. It is translated as CASSLARGQPQHF.

V and J are TRBV7-8 and TRBJ1-3, with D unresolved. Germline CDR1 SGHVS, CDR2 FQNEAQ. CDR3 length: 12 residues. V was pared by 5 bases and J by 14 bases, with 16 bases between. DNA for the CDR3: TGTGCCAGCAGCCCACTTTCGGGGATTCTATATTTT. Residues: CASSPLSGILYF.

Concerning this clone itself: Other DNA sequences in the sample encode the same CDR3. This chain uses TRBV6-1 with TRBJ2-7, with D possibly matching TRBD1 (5 bases). The CDR3 extends over 15 amino acids. Germline V gene lookup returns CDR1 MNHNS and CDR2 SASEGT. V shed 2 bases and J shed 2 bases, with 13 bases lying between them. The CDR3 nucleotides read TGTGCCAGCAGTGAAACAGGCCGTTTTCCCTACGAGCAGTACTTC. It is translated as CASSETGRFPYEQYF.

V is TRBV5-6 and J is TRBJ1-2, with 7 nucleotides matching TRBD1. Germline CDR1 reads SGHDT; CDR2 reads YYEEEE. The ends lost 4 bases at V and 3 bases at J; junction bases unmatched: 6. This CDR3 region has 14 residues. The CDR3 coding sequence is TGTGCCAGCAGCGGTGGGACAGATTACTATGGCTACACCTTC. Translated: CASSGGTDYYGYTF.

J is TRBJ1-1 and V is TRBV10-2; D uncertain. This CDR3 has 13 amino acids. CDR1 WSHSY and CDR2 SAAADI come from the germline V gene. The CDR3 sequence is CALKANMNTEAFF. CDR3 nucleotide sequence: TGCGCTTTAAAAGCGAACATGAACACTGAAGCTTTCTTT.

This clone appeared a single time. The J gene is TRBJ1-2, the V gene TRBV19; D possibly corresponds to TRBD1 (5 bases). This CDR3 contains 15 residues. Germline loops: CDR1 LNHDA, CDR2 SQIVND (reference sequence). V was trimmed by 3 bases and J by 4 bases, leaving 15 bases between them. CDR3 in DNA: TGTGCCAGTAGTATCGGGGGGGACTCCTCCTATGGCTACACCTTC. The encoded protein is CASSIGGDSSYGYTF. Full variable domain (remainder filled in from reference TRBV19 and TRBJ1-2): DGGITQSPKYLFRKEGQNVTLSCEQNLNHDAMYWYRQDPGQGLRLIYYSQIVNDFQKGDIAEGYSVSREKKESFPLTVTSAQKNPTAFYLCASSIGGDSSYGYTFGSGTRLTVV.

This chain uses TRBV2 with TRBJ1-1; 7 bases fit TRBD1. The CDR3 length is 11 residues. The junction had 0 bases not matched to a gene; V was cut back by 11 bases and J by 0 bases. Germline CDR1 reads SNHLY; CDR2 reads FYNNEI. The CDR3 is CADRVNTEAFF. For the CDR3, the DNA is TGTGCCGACAGGGTGAACACTGAAGCTTTCTTT. Full variable domain (outside the CDR3, taken from reference TRBV2 and TRBJ1-1): EPEVTQTPSHQVTQMGQEVILRCVPISNHLYFYWYRQILGQKVEFLVSFYNNEISEKSEIFDDQFSVERPDGSNFTLKIRSTKLEDSAMYFCADRVNTEAFFGQGTRLTVV.

The genes are TRBV7-9 and TRBJ2-1; 9 nucleotides agree with TRBD1. Looked up from germline, CDR1 is SEHNR and CDR2 is FQNEAQ (reference sequence). Germline trimming cut 8 bases from V and 2 bases from J; bases unmatched to any gene: 10. CDR3 length: 16 residues. This chain's CDR3 is CASQFGTGNPYNEQFF. CDR3 nucleotide sequence: TGTGCCAGCCAATTCGGGACAGGGAACCCCTACAATGAGCAGTTCTTC.

The V and J genes are TRBV2 and TRBJ1-2; TRBD1 matches at 8 bases. Germline assignment: CDR1 SNHLY and CDR2 FYNNEI. Losses at the gene ends were 8 bases for V and 4 bases for J; bases not matched to a gene: 9. The CDR3 loop spans 14 amino acids. CDR3 nucleotides: TGTGCCAGCCGGCCAGGGGGCGCAAGCTATGGCTACACCTTC. Translated, it gives CASRPGGASYGYTF.

CDR3 in amino acids: CASSLRRQSSYNEQFF. The CDR3 nucleotides are TGTGCCAGCAGCTTGAGGAGACAGAGCTCCTACAATGAGCAGTTCTTC. The V gene is TRBV5-4, the J gene TRBJ2-1, with D possibly being TRBD1 (5 bases). The CDR3 sequence is 16 residues long. V was pared by 1 base and J by 0 bases, with 11 bases between. CDR1 is SGHNT and CDR2 is YYREEE in the germline V gene (reference sequence). The complete variable domain, with remaining parts taken from reference TRBV5-4 and TRBJ2-1, reads ETGVTQSPTHLIKTRGQQVTLRCSSQSGHNTVSWYQQALGQGPQFIFQYYREEENGRGNFPPRFSGLQFPNYSSELNVNALELDDSALYLCASSLRRQSSYNEQFFGPGTRLTVL.

Of note for this clone: This sample also contains other DNA sequences that code for the same CDR3. The chain employs TRBV7-2 and TRBJ2-1; the match to TRBD2 covers 8 bases. The CDR3 runs to 15 residues. Germline V gene data show CDR1 as SGHTA and CDR2 as FQGNSA. V lost 2 bases and J lost 3; bases outside the gene matches: 3. CDR3 amino acids: CASSLTSGDYNEQFF. The CDR3, as DNA: TGTGCCAGCAGCTTAACTAGCGGCGACTACAATGAGCAGTTCTTC.

This chain uses TRBV7-3 with TRBJ2-1; D remains ambiguous. The CDR3 is 17 amino acids. Germline V lookup: CDR1 SGHTA, CDR2 FQGTGA. Deletions cut 4 bases from V and 0 bases from J, with 16 bases between. Here the CDR3 reads CASSSRPSVNSYNEQFF. The CDR3 nucleotides read TGTGCCAGCAGCTCCAGGCCCTCCGTAAACTCCTACAATGAGCAGTTCTTC.

The V gene is TRBV10-3, the J gene TRBJ1-1; D is unresolved. Germline-derived CDR1 and CDR2 are ENHRY and SYGVKD. CDR3 size: 11 residues. V was trimmed by 5 bases and J by 1 base, leaving 2 bases between them. The CDR3 nucleotides read TGTGCCATCAGTCAGAACACTGAAGCTTTCTTT. It translates to CAISQNTEAFF.

This clone was seen just once. The rearrangement links TRBV4-1 to TRBJ2-1, with 10 bases aligning to TRBD1. The CDR3 runs 15 residues. From germline, CDR1 is MGHRA and CDR2 YSYEKL. Trimming removed 4 bases from V and 10 bases from J; junction bases left unmatched: 10. Here the CDR3 DNA reads TGCGCCAGCAGCCTTTCCGGGACAGGGGCTCGGGAGCAGTTCTTC. Amino acids: CASSLSGTGAREQFF.

J is TRBJ2-5 and V is TRBV5-6; tentative D call: TRBD1 (5 bases). CDR3 length equals 14 residues. Germline CDR1 and CDR2: SGHDT and YYEEEE. The V end was cut by 4 bases, the J end by 5 bases, with 15 bases between. The CDR3 DNA sequence: TGTGCCAGCAGCGCGATTCATAAGGGGGAGACCCAGTACTTC. Encoded protein: CASSAIHKGETQYF. Based on the CDR3 plus reference TRBV5-6 and TRBJ2-5, the full variable domain is DAGVTQSPTHLIKTRGQQVTLRCSPKSGHDTVSWYQQALGQGPQFIFQYYEEEERQRGNFPDRFSGHQFPNYSSELNVNALLLGDSALYLCASSAIHKGETQYFGPGTRLLVL.

The chain carries TRBV7-9 and TRBJ1-1; D is possibly TRBD1 (6 bases). The CDR3 has 14 amino acids. Trimming removed 6 bases from V and 6 bases from J, with 17 bases in between. Germline-derived CDR1 and CDR2 are SEHNR and FQNEAQ (reference sequence). CDR3 amino acids: CASSTDTGPPEAFF. CDR3 nucleotide sequence: TGTGCCAGCAGTACAGACACAGGGCCCCCTGAAGCTTTCTTT.

The rearrangement uses TRBV10-3 and TRBJ1-2; D might be TRBD1 (6 bases). With 2 bases removed from V and 8 bases from J, the gap between germline ends came to 9 bases. The CDR3 is 12 amino acids. Looked up from germline, CDR1 is ENHRY and CDR2 is SYGVKD. The CDR3 DNA reads TGTGCCATCAGTGAGCACAGGGTGGGCTACACCTTC. This sequence encodes CAISEHRVGYTF.

This sequence joins TRBV11-2 and TRBJ1-4; 7 bases map to TRBD1. Germline V gene sequence: CDR1 SGHAT, CDR2 FQNNGV. The J segment lost 3 bases and the V segment lost 7 bases, leaving 11 bases of the junction unmatched. This CDR3 has 16 amino acids. Written as DNA, the CDR3 is TGTGCCAGCACCGAAGGACAGGAGTACCCTAATGAAAAACTGTTTTTT. Amino acid sequence: CASTEGQEYPNEKLFF.